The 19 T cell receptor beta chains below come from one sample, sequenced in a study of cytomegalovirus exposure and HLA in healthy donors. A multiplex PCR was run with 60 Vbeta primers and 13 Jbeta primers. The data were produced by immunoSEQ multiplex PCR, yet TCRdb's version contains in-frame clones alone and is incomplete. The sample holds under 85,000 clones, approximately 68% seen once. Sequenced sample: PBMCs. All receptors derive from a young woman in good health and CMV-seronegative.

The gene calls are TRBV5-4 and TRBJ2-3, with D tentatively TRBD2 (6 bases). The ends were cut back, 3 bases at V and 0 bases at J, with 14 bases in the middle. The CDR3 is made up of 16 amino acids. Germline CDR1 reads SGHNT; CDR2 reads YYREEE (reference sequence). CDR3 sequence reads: CASSWGGGGSTDTQYF. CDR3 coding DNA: TGTGCCAGCAGCTGGGGAGGTGGGGGAAGCACAGATACGCAGTATTTT.

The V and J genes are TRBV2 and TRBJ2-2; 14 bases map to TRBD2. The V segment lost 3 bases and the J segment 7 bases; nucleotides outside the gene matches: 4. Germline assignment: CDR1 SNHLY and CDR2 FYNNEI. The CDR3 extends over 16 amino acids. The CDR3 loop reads CASSDKGLAGVGELFF. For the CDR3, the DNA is TGTGCCAGCAGTGATAAGGGACTAGCGGGGGTCGGGGAGCTGTTTTTT.

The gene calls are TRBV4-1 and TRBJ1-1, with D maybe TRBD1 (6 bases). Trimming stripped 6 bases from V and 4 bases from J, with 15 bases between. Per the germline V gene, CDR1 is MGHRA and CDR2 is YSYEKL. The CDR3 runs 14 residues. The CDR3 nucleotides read TGCGCCAGCAGTGAAGGGAACAGGGTCACTGAAGCTTTCTTT. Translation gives CASSEGNRVTEAFF.

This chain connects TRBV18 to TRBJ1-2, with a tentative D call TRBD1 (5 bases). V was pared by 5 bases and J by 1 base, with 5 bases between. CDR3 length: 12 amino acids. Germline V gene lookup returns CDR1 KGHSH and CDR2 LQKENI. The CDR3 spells CASSDSNYGYTF. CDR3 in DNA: TGTGCCAGCTCAGACAGTAACTATGGCTACACCTTC.

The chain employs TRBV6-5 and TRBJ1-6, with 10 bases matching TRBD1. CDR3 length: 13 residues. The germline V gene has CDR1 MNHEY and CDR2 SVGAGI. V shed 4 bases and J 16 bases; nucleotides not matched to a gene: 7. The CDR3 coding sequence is TGTGCCAGCAGTTGGGGGACAGGGGAAAAACTCCACTTT. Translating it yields CASSWGTGEKLHF.

The DNA of the CDR3 is TGTGCCTGGAGTGTACGCGGGCTAAATCAGCCCCAGCATTTT. This translates into CAWSVRGLNQPQHF. The V gene is TRBV30, the J gene TRBJ1-5; D call uncertain. V was shortened by 0 bases and J by 4 bases, with 10 bases between the two germline ends. The CDR3 has 14 residues. Per the germline V gene, CDR1 is GTSNPN and CDR2 is SVGIG (reference sequence).

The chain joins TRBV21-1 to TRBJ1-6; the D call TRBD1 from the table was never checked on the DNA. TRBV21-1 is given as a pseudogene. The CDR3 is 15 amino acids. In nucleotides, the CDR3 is TGTGCCAGCAGCGGCCGGACAGGCTCTAATTCACCCCTCCACTTT. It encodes CASSGRTGSNSPLHF.

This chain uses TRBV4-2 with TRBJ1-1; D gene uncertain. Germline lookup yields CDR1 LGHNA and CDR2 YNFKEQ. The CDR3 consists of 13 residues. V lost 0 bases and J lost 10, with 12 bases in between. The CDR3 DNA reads TGTGCCAGCAGCCAAGAGCCGGGTTTGCGAGCTTTCTTT. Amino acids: CASSQEPGLRAFF.

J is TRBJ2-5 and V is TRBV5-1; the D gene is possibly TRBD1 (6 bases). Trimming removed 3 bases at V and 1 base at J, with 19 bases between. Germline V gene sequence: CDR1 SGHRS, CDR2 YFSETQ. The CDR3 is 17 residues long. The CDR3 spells CASSSGRGSGPQETQYF. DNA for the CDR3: TGCGCCAGCAGCTCCGGAAGGGGGTCGGGGCCCCAAGAGACCCAGTACTTC.

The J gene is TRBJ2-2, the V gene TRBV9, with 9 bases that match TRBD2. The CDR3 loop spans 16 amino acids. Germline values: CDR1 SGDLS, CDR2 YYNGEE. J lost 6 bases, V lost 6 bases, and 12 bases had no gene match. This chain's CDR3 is CASTMRGLALPGELFF. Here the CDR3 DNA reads TGTGCCAGCACCATGAGAGGACTAGCGTTACCCGGGGAGCTGTTTTTT.

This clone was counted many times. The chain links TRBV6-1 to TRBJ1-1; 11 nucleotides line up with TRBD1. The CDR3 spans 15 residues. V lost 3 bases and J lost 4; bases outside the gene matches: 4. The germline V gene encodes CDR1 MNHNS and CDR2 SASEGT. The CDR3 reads CASSDGTGGSTEAFF. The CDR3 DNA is TGTGCCAGCAGTGATGGGACAGGGGGGAGCACTGAAGCTTTCTTT.

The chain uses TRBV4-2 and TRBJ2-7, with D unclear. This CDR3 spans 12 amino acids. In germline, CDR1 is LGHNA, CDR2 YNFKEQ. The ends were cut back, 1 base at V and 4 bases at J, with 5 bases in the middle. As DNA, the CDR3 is TGTGCCAGCAGCCAAGCGGGTTACGAGCAGTACTTC. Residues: CASSQAGYEQYF.

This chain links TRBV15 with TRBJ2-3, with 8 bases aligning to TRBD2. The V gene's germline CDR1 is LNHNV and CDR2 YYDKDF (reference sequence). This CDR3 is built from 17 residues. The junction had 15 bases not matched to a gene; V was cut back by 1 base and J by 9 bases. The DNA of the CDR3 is TGTGCCACCAGCAGAGGGGAGGGGCGGGGGGCTAGAGGAACGCAGTATTTT. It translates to CATSRGEGRGARGTQYF.

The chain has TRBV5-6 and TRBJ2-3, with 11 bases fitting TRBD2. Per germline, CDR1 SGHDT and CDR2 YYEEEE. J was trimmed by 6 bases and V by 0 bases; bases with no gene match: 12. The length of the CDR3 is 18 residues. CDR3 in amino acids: CASSLVLASGGRRDTQYF. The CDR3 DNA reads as TGTGCCAGCAGCTTGGTATTGGCTAGCGGGGGGCGAAGGGATACGCAGTATTTT.

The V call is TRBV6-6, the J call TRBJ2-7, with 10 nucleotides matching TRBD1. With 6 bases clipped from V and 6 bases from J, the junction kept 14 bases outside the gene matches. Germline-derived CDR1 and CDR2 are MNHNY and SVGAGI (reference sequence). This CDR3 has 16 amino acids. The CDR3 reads CASSVTGGGVTSEQYF. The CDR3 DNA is TGTGCCAGCAGCGTGACAGGGGGCGGAGTGACTTCCGAGCAGTACTTC.

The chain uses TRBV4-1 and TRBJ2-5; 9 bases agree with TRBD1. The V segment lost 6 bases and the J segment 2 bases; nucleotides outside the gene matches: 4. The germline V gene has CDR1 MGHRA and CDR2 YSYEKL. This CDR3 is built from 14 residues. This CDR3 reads CASRRTGVQETQYF. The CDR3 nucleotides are TGCGCCAGCAGACGGACAGGGGTGCAAGAGACCCAGTACTTC.

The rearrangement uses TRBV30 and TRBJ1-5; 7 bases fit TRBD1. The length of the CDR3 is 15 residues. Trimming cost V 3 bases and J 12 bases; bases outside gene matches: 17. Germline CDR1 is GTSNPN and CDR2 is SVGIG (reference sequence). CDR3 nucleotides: TGTGCCTGGAGAGGTCCGGGACAGTTAAATGGTAACCAGCATTTT. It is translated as CAWRGPGQLNGNQHF.

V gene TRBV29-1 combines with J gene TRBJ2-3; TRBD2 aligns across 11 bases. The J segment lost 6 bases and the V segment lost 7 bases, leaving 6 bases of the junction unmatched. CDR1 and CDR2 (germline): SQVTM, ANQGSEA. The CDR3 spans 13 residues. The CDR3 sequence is CSATSGVEDTQYF. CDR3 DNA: TGCAGCGCGACTAGCGGGGTGGAGGATACGCAGTATTTT.

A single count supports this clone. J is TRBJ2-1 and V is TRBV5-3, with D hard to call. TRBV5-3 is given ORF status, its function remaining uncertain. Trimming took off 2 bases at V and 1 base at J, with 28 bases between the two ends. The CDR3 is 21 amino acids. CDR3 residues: CARSLRGYRLLFVLSYNEQFF. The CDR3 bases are TGTGCCAGAAGCTTACGCGGATATAGGTTGTTATTCGTCTTGTCCTACAATGAGCAGTTCTTC.